This TCR beta chain comes out of a study of somatic mutations in cytotoxic T cells in rheumatoid arthritis. Across the study: Selected populations of V beta antibody-stained T cells underwent flow sorting at nearly 100% purity; these encompassed V beta1+ cells subjected to TCRB sequencing. Findings of the study overall: About an eighth of the roughly 60 patients had a largest CD8+ clone above 20% of CD8+ cells.

Sequencing was performed with immunoSEQ multiplex PCR; in TCRdb, only in-frame clones are kept and a portion is missing. Among 20,000 to 25,000 clones listed, 65% to 85% were seen once. To note about this clone: As yet, its antigen is unknown.

CDR1 SQVTM and CDR2 ANQGSEA come from the germline V gene. The V and J ends lost 4 bases and 6 bases respectively, with 18 bases between them. This CDR3 region has 14 residues. The chain employs TRBV29-1 and TRBJ1-2; possibly TRBD1 for D (5 bases). The clonotype was recovered from an adult with rheumatoid arthritis. Sequenced input: CD8+ T cells sorted from blood. The CDR3 reads CSVALDGTMNGYTF. DNA of the CDR3: TGCAGCGTTGCTTTGGATGGGACTATGAATGGCTACACCTTC.